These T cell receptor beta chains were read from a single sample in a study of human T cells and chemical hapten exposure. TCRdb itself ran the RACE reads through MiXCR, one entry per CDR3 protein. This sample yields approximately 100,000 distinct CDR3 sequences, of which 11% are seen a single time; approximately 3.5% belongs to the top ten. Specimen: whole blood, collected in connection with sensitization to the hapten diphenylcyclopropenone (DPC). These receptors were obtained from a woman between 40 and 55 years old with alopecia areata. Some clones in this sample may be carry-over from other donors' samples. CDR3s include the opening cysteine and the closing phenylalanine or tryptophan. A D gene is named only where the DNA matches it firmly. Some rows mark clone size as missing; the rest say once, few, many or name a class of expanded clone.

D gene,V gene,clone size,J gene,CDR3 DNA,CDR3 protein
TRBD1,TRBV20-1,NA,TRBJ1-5,TGCAGTGCTAGTACCGACAGGGCCAGTCAGCCCCAGCATTTT,CSASTDRASQPQHF
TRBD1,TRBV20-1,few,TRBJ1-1,TGCAGTGTCACACACAGGGGGCGCATCACTGAAGCTTTCTTT,CSVTHRGRITEAFF
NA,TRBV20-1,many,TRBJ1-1,TGCAGTGCTAGCCGACAACAAAACACTGAAGCTTTCTTT,CSASRQQNTEAFF
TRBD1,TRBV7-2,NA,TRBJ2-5,TGTGCCAGCAGCCTAACAAGGGACAGCCAAGAGACCCAGTACTTC,CASSLTRDSQETQYF
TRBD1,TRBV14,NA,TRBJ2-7,TGTGCCAGCAGCCAAGATCTACTTTGGGGACAGGTGGACTACGAGCAGTACTTC,CASSQDLLWGQVDYEQYF
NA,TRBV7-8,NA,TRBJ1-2,TGTGCCAGCAGCCTAATGCCTCCCGGCTACACCTTC,CASSLMPPGYTF
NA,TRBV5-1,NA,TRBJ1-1,TGCGCCAGCAGCCGCGGCCCAGAGGGGGGAAGGGCTGAAGCTTTCTTT,CASSRGPEGGRAEAFF
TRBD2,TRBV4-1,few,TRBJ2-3,TGCGCCAGCAGCCCAAGGACTAGCGGGATGGTAGATACGCAGTATTTT,CASSPRTSGMVDTQYF
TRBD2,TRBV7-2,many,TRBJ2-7,TGTGCCAGCAGCTATACGACTAGCGGAGATAACTACGAGCAGTACTTC,CASSYTTSGDNYEQYF
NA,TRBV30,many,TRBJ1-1,TGTGCCTGGAGTGTTCGGGCCATCGAAGCTTTCTTT,CAWSVRAIEAFF
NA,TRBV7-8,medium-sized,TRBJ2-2,TGTGCCAGCAGCGCCTTACAGGGACCCACCGGGGAGCTGTTTTTT,CASSALQGPTGELFF
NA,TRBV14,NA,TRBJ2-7,TGTGCCAGCAGCCAGAGGGGACTTTCCCACGAGCAGTACTTC,CASSQRGLSHEQYF
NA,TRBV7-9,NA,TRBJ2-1,TGTGCCAGCAGCCTCGGACAGCGGGGCGGTGAGCAGTTCTTC,CASSLGQRGGEQFF
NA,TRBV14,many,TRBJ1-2,TGTGCCAGCAGCCAAGATCCTGCTCGGGGCTACACCTTC,CASSQDPARGYTF
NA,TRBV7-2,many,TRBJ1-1,TGTGCCAGCAGCCCCCAAGGGGGAGGGAGGCCTGAAGCTTTCTTT,CASSPQGGGRPEAFF
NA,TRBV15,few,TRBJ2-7,TGTGCCACCAGCAGAGACCCTCTATTAACCTACGAGCAGTACTTC,CATSRDPLLTYEQYF
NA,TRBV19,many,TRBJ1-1,TGTGCCAGTAGTCCCCGGAGGGAGCTGGGCGCTTTCTTT,CASSPRRELGAFF
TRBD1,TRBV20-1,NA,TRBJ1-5,TGCATTGCTAGGCTCCCGGGACAGAACAATCAGCCCCAGCATTTT,CIARLPGQNNQPQHF
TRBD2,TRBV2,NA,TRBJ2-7,TGTGCCAGCAGCGAAACGGGACTAGCGGTTCCCTACGAGCAGTACTTC,CASSETGLAVPYEQYF
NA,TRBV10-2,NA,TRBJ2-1,TGCGCCAGCAGTGACCCAGGCTCCTACAATGAGCAGTTCTTC,CASSDPGSYNEQFF
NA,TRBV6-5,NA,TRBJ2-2,TGTGCCAGCAGGCCCGGGCATACCGGGGAGCTGTTTTTT,CASRPGHTGELFF
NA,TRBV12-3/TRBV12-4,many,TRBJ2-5,TGTGCCAGCAGTCGATCGGGTTTTTCGGAGACCCAGTACTTC,CASSRSGFSETQYF